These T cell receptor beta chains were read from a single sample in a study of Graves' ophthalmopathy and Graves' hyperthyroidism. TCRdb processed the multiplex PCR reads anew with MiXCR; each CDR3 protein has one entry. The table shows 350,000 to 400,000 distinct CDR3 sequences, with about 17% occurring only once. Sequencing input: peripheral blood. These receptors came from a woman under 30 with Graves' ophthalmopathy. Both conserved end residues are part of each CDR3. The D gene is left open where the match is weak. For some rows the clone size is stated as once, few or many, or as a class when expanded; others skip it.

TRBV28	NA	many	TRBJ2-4	CASSWLGQAKNIQYF	TGTGCCAGCAGTTGGCTCGGACAGGCCAAAAACATTCAGTACTTC
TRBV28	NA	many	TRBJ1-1	CASSFTATEAFF	TGTGCCAGCAGTTTTACAGCCACTGAAGCTTTCTTT
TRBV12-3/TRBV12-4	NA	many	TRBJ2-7	CASSLRASGHEQYF	TGTGCCAGCAGTTTAAGGGCTAGTGGGCACGAGCAGTACTTC
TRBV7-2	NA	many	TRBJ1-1	CASRLRDVAFF	TGTGCCAGCAGGCTCAGGGATGTGGCTTTCTTT
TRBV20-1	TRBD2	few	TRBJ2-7	CSVQRAGEYEQYF	TGCAGTGTACAAAGAGCGGGAGAGTACGAGCAGTACTTC
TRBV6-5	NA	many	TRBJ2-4	CASSYSWNQYSKNIQYF	TGTGCCAGCAGTTACTCGTGGAATCAGTACTCCAAAAACATTCAGTACTTC
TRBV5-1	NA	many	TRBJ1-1	CASSLLGVLGMNTEAFF	TGCGCCAGCAGCTTGCTGGGGGTGTTGGGAATGAACACTGAAGCTTTCTTT
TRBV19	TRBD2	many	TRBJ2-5	CASSPGLAGVFMETQYF	TGTGCCAGTAGTCCAGGACTAGCGGGAGTGTTCATGGAGACCCAGTACTTC
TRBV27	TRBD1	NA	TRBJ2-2	CASSWGGTGEVTGELFF	TGTGCCAGCAGTTGGGGCGGGACAGGGGAGGTCACCGGGGAGCTGTTTTTT
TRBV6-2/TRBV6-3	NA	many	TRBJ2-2	CASSYSMGGRANTGELFF	TGTGCCAGCAGTTACTCGATGGGCGGCCGAGCGAACACCGGGGAGCTGTTTTTT
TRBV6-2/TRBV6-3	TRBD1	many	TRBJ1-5	CASSLGQRSYSNQPQHF	TGTGCCAGCAGTCTGGGACAGCGATCTTATAGCAATCAGCCCCAGCATTTT
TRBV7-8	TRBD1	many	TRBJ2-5	CASSGLGWGQGPSTQYF	TGTGCCAGCAGCGGGTTGGGGTGGGGACAGGGGCCTTCGACCCAGTACTTC
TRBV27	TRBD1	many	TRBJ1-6	CASSSGAGGASPLHF	TGTGCCAGCAGTTCAGGGGCAGGGGGCGCTTCGCCCCTCCACTTT
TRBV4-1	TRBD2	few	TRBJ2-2	CASSKRLAGVNTGELFF	TGCGCCAGCAGTAAGAGACTAGCGGGAGTCAACACCGGGGAGCTGTTTTTT
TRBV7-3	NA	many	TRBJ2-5	CASSYGVAETQYF	TGTGCCAGCAGCTACGGAGTGGCAGAGACCCAGTACTTC
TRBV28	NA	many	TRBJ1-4	CASSLRRKGEKLFF	TGTGCCAGCAGTTTAAGGAGGAAGGGTGAAAAACTGTTTTTT
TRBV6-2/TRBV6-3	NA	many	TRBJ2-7	CASSSIPGPSPYEQYF	TGTGCCAGCAGTTCGATTCCGGGCCCTTCCCCCTACGAGCAGTACTTC